The clone carrying this TCR beta chain was counted at least ten times. The antigen remains unidentified. The record originates from a study of T-cell reconstitution after alpha-beta-depleted transplantation in children. Study-wide points: Expanded graft clones, several hundred of them, were reportedly the source of alpha-beta T cells about two months after transplant. High day-60 TCRbeta diversity in some patients came from surviving recipient T cells and thymic progenitors. Diversity and T-cell counts at one year after transplant derived mostly from new T cells.

V shed 2 bases and J 4 bases; nucleotides not matched to a gene: 4. Germline CDR1 is SGHRS and CDR2 is YFSETQ. CDR3 length equals 14 residues. The library targeted TCRbeta and was prepared with unique molecular identifiers. TCRdb redid the calling of the PCR reads with MiXCR, one entry per CDR3 protein. The top ten clones hold 27% of a sample with around 450,000 distinct CDR3 sequences, 43% of them seen once. The sequenced sample was PBMCs, obtained before TCRalphabeta/CD19-depleted stem cell transplant. J is TRBJ2-3 and V is TRBV5-1, with 7 bases identical to TRBD1. This clonotype originated in a girl between 2 and 10 years old with aplastic anemia, due to receive a stem cell transplant. The CDR3 DNA follows: TGCGCCAGCAGCTTAGACAGGGCCCCAGATACGCAGTATTTT. This translates into CASSLDRAPDTQYF.